This T cell receptor (beta chain) emerged from a study of Ad26.COV2.S vaccination and SARS-CoV-2 variants. Whole-study findings and limits: Those who received the vaccine showed greater spike-specific TCR breadth than those given placebo. The breadth of spike-specific CD8+ and CD4+ T cell responses after vaccination was reportedly substantial.

Indicated treatment: approximately 18 received Ad26.COV2.S at low or high dose, single or two shots; several received placebo; per-sample allocation not given. Day 63 after the first injection of vaccine or placebo was the sampling time. It was Wuhan-strain SARS-CoV-2 spike that the Ad26 vaccine vector expressed. The repertoire was sequenced with immunoSEQ multiplex PCR; TCRdb's copy has only in-frame clones and lacks some. This sample has roughly 240,000 clones; more than 75% occur once, and the top ten carry about 10%. Note on this clone: Its target is not known.

The sequencing used peripheral blood, collected in a trial of Ad26.COV2.S vaccine versus placebo. This TCR derives from a person aged 18-65 years who received the Ad26.COV2.S COVID-19 vaccine or a placebo.

CDR3 in amino acids: CATSSYVVHQETQYF. CDR3 nucleotides: TGTGCCACCAGCAGTTACGTAGTCCACCAAGAGACCCAGTACTTC. The J gene is TRBJ2-5, the V gene TRBV15; the D is unclear. Trimming pared 3 bases from V and 0 bases from J, leaving 11 bases between. The CDR3 covers 15 residues. Germline V CDR1 and CDR2: LNHNV, YYDKDF (reference sequence).